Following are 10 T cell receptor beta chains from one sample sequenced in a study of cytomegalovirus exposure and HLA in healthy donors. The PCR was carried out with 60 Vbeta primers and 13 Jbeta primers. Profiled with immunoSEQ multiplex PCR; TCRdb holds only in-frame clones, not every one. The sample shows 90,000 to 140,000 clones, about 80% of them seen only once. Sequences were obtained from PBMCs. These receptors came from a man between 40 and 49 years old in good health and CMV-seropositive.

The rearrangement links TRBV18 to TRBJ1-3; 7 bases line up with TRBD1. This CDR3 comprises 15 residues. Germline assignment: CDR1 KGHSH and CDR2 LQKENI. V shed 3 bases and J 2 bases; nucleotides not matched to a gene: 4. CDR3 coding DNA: TGTGCCAGCTCACCCGGAGACAGGGCTGGAAACACCATATATTTT. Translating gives CASSPGDRAGNTIYF. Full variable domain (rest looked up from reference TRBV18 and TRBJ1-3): NAGVMQNPRHLVRRRGQEARLRCSPMKGHSHVYWYRQLPEEGLKFMVYLQKENIIDESGMPKERFSAEFPKEGPSILRIQQVVRGDSAAYFCASSPGDRAGNTIYFGEGSWLTVV.

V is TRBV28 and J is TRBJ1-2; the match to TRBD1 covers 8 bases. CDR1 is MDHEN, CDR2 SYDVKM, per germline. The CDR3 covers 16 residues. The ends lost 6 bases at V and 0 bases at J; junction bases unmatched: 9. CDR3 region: CASRSTGAGPNYGYTF. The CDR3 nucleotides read TGTGCCAGCAGATCGACAGGGGCTGGTCCTAACTATGGCTACACCTTC.

The CDR3 loop is CASSRTSGREVETQYF. DNA for the CDR3: TGCGCCAGCAGCAGGACTAGCGGGAGAGAGGTAGAGACCCAGTACTTC. This chain links TRBV5-1 with TRBJ2-5; 13 bases line up with TRBD2. In germline, CDR1 is SGHRS, CDR2 YFSETQ. J gave up 4 bases and V 4 bases, and 7 bases lay outside the gene matches. This CDR3 comprises 16 residues.

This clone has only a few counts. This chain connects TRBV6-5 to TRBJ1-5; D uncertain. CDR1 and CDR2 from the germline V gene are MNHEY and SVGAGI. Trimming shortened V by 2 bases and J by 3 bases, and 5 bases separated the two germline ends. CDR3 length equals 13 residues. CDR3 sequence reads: CASSYVYNQPQHF. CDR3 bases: TGTGCCAGCAGTTACGTATACAATCAGCCCCAGCATTTT.

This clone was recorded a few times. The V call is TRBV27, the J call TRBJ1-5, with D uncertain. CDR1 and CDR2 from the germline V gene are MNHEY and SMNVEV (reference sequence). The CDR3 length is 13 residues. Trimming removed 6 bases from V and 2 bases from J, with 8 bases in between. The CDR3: CASRAFRNQPQHF. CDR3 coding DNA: TGTGCCAGCAGGGCTTTCCGCAATCAGCCCCAGCATTTT.

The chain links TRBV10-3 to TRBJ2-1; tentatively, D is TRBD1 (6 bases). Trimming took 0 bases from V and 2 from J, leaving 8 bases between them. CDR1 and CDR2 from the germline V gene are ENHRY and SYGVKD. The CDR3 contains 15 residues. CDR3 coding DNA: TGTGCCATCAGTGAGTCGGGGGCGACCTACAATGAGCAGTTCTTC. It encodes CAISESGATYNEQFF.

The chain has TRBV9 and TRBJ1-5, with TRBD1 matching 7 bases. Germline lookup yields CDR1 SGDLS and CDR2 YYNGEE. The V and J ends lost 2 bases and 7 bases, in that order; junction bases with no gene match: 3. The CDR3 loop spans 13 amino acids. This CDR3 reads CASSVTGKQPQHF. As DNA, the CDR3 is TGTGCCAGCAGCGTGACAGGGAAACAGCCCCAGCATTTT.

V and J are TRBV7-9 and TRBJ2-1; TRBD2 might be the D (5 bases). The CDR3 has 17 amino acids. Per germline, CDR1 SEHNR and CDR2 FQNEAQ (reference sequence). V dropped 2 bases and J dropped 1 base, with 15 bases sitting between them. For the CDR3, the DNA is TGTGCCAGCAGCTTAAAGGTAGGACTCAGGTCCTACAATGAGCAGTTCTTC. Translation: CASSLKVGLRSYNEQFF.

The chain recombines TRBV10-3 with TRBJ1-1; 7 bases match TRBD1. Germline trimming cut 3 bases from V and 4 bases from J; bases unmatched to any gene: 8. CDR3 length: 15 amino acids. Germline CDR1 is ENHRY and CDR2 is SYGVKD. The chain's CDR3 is CAISDRGQAGTEAFF. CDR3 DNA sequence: TGTGCCATCAGTGATCGAGGACAGGCGGGCACTGAAGCTTTCTTT.

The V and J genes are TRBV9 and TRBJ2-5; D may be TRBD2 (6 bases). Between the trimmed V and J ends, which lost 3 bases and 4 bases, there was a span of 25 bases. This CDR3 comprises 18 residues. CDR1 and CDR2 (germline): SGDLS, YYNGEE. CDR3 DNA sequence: TGTGCCAGCAGCGCGGCGTCTTTGGGGAGGCCCTGGGGAGAGACCCAGTACTTC. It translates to CASSAASLGRPWGETQYF.